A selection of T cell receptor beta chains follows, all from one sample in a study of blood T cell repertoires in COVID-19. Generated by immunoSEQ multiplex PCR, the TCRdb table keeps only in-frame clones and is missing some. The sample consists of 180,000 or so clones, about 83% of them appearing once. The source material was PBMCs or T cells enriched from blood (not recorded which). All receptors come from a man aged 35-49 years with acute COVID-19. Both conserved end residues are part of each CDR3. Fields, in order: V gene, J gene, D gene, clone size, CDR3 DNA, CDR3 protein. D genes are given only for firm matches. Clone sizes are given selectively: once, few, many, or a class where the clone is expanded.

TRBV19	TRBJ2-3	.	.	TGTGCCAGTAGCAGGCGGGAACGCACAGATACGCAGTATTTT	CASSRRERTDTQYF
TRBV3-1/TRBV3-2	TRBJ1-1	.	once	TGTGCCAGCAGCCATGGCAGTTACACTGAAGCTTTCTTT	CASSHGSYTEAFF
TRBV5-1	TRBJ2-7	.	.	TGCGCCAGCAGCCTCGGAGCGGCAAGTGGAGAGCAGTACTTC	CASSLGAASGEQYF
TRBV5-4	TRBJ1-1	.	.	TGTGCCAGCAGCAACGGACAGCTTATGAACACTGAAGCTTTCTTT	CASSNGQLMNTEAFF
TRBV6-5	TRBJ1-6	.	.	TGTGCCAGCAGGGTGACAGGAATAAATTCACCCCTCCACTTT	CASRVTGINSPLHF
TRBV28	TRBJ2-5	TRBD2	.	TGTGCCAGCAGTTCCCCCCAGCGGGAGGGTATAAAGACCCAGTACTTC	CASSSPQREGIKTQYF
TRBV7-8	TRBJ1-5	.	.	TGTGCCAGCAGCATAGCCGGGAGCAATCAGCCCCAGCATTTT	CASSIAGSNQPQHF
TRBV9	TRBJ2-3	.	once	TGTGCCAGCAGCACCGGAGCATGGGATACGCAGTATTTT	CASSTGAWDTQYF
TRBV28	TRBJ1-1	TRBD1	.	TGTGCCTGCGCCGGGACAGGGTTTGCGTACACTGAAGCTTTCTTT	CACAGTGFAYTEAFF
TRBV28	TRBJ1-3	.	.	TGTGCCAGCAGTTTAAGGCGGAACTCTGGAAACACCATATATTTT	CASSLRRNSGNTIYF
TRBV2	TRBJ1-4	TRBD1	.	TGTGCCAGCACCGGACAGGGCACTGAAAAACTGTTTTTT	CASTGQGTEKLFF
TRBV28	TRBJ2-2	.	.	TGTGCCAGCAGTTTAAGATCAGCAGGGAACACCGGGGAGCTGTTTTTT	CASSLRSAGNTGELFF
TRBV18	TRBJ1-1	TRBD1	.	TGTGCCAGCTCACCCGGGACAGGGGCTTTCTTT	CASSPGTGAFF
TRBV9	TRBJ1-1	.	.	TGTGCCAGCAGCTCCCTCTCGAACACTGAAGCTTTCTTT	CASSSLSNTEAFF
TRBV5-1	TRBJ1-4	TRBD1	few	TGCGCCAGCAGCCCTGGCGTTGGACAGGGATATGAAAAACTGTTTTTT	CASSPGVGQGYEKLFF
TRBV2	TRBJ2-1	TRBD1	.	TGTGCCAGCAGTGAAACGAGACAGGGGAGGAATGAGCAGTTCTTC	CASSETRQGRNEQFF
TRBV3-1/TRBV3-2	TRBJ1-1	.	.	TGTGCCAGCAGCCAAGCCCCCCCTCGGTCTGAAGCTTTCTTT	CASSQAPPRSEAFF
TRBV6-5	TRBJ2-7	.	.	TGTGCCAGCAGTTGGACCGGGACTGGGGACTACGAGCAGTACTTC	CASSWTGTGDYEQYF